The count of the clone carrying this T cell receptor (beta chain) is one. Its specificity is not known. The data derive from a study of T cell responses to AZD1222 COVID-19 vaccine. Study-wide results and caveats: Nearly half of unique spike-specific TCRs reportedly avoided B.1.351 and B.1.1.7 mutated regions. No day 14 peak samples; only post-peak repertoires were characterized.

This CDR3 spans 15 amino acids. CDR1 and CDR2 from the germline V gene are KGHSH and LQKENI. V gave up 3 bases and J gave up 7 bases; unmatched junction bases: 6. Clones were sequenced by immunoSEQ multiplex PCR, and TCRdb holds only the in-frame ones, with some missing. Counted here are around 130,000 clones, around 94% occurring once; the ten biggest clones make up under 7.5%. This specimen consisted of peripheral blood, obtained on day 0 of AZD1222 vaccination. This sequence originates from an adult in good health. This chain uses TRBV18 with TRBJ2-3; 11 bases are shared with TRBD2. CDR3 bases: TGTGCCAGCTCACCGGCTAGCGGGAGGTCGAATACGCAGTATTTT. Translation gives CASSPASGRSNTQYF.